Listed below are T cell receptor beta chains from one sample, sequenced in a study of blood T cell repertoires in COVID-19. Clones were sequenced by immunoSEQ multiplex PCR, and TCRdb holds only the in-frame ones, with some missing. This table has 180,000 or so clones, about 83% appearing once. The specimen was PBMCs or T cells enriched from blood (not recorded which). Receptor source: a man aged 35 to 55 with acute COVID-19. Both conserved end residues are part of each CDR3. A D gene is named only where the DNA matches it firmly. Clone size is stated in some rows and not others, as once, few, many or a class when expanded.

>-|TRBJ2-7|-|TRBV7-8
CASSLVAATYEQYF
TGTGCCAGCAGCTTAGTGGCGGCTACCTACGAGCAGTACTTC
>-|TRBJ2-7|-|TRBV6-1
CASSLGPSYEQYF
TGTGCCAGCAGTTTGGGGCCCTCCTACGAGCAGTACTTC
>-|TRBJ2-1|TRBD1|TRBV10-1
CASSGTVSGIYLGYNEQFF
TGCGCCAGCAGCGGGACAGTTTCTGGTATTTATTTGGGATACAATGAGCAGTTCTTC
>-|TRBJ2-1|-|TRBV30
CAWSAGNLIDEQFF
TGTGCCTGGAGTGCCGGGAATCTGATCGATGAGCAGTTCTTC
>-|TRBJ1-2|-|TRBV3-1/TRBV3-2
CASSPNRQAVTF
TGTGCCAGCTCCCCAAACCGACAGGCGGTCACCTTC
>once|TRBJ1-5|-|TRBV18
CASSPGAPGSNQPQHF
TGTGCCAGCTCACCTGGCGCACCCGGGAGCAATCAGCCCCAGCATTTT
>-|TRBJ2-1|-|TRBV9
CASSAQPGLRSDEQFF
TGTGCCAGCAGCGCCCAACCGGGACTGCGGAGCGATGAGCAGTTCTTC
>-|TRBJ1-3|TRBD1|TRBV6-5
CASKSTGVGNTIYF
TGTGCCAGCAAAAGTACAGGGGTTGGAAACACCATATATTTT
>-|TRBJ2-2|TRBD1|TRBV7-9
CASSPPRTGVISGELFF
TGTGCCAGCAGCCCCCCCCGGACAGGGGTTATTTCCGGGGAGCTGTTTTTT
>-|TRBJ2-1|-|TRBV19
CASSILNHQGEQFF
TGTGCCAGTAGTATCCTCAACCACCAGGGTGAGCAGTTCTTC
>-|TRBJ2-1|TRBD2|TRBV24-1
CATSRTSSYNEQFF
TGTGCCACCAGCAGGACTAGCTCTTACAATGAGCAGTTCTTC
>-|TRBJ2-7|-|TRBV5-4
CASSQTGTPYEQYF
TGTGCCAGCAGCCAGACTGGGACTCCCTACGAGCAGTACTTC
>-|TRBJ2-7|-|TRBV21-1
CASSNKRTGLFRWHYEQYF
TGTGCCAGCAGCAATAAAAGGACGGGATTATTTCGTTGGCACTACGAGCAGTACTTC
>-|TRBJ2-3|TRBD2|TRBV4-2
CASSQDRGRADTQYF
TGTGCCAGCAGCCAAGACCGCGGGAGGGCAGATACGCAGTATTTT
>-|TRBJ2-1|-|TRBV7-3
CASSLQRNNEQFF
TGTGCCAGCAGCTTACAGCGGAACAATGAGCAGTTCTTC
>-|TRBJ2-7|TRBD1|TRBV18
CASSPDRSYEQYF
TGTGCCAGCTCGCCGGACAGGTCCTACGAGCAGTACTTC
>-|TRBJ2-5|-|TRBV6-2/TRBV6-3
CASSYRSSPQETQYF
TGTGCCAGCAGTTACAGGAGTAGTCCACAAGAGACCCAGTACTTC
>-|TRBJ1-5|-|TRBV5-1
CASSDSTSDQPQHF
TGCGCCAGCAGTGACAGCACGTCAGATCAGCCCCAGCATTTT
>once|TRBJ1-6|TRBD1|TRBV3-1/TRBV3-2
CASSPGTGGGSPLHF
TGTGCCAGCAGCCCGGGGACAGGGGGGGGTTCACCCCTCCACTTT
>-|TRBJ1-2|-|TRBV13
CASSFQGSYGYTF
TGTGCCAGCAGCTTCCAGGGGTCCTATGGCTACACCTTC